This T cell receptor (beta chain) was recorded in a study of regulatory T cells in long-lasting Graves disease. Libraries of TCR beta came from iRepertoire HTBI primers plus Arm-PCR of CDR3 regions. Authors' data handling: Across the samples, identification revealed some 59 TRBV and 12 to 15 TRBJ segments. Via MiXCR, TCRdb re-called the multiplex PCR reads, giving one row per CDR3 protein. TCRdb assigned the V and J calls; the authors' analysis was not used. The sample carries under 400,000 distinct CDR3 sequences, 16% recorded once. Broader study findings: Because few samples were included, accuracy may have been lower.

The CDR3 spans 14 residues. V was clipped by 1 base and J by 11 bases; unmatched bases: 11. In germline, CDR1 is DFQATT, CDR2 SNEGSKA (reference sequence). Time point given: newly diagnosed GD, antithyroid drugs for less than 3 months. PBMC RNA served as the TCR library source. As for this clonotype: What it binds is not known. A much larger clone is a single base away; this may be a read error.

These data were also reused for a study on T cells in Graves' hyperthyroidism and ophthalmopathy. That investigation notes: The HTBI primer set drove a first-round RT-PCR of the TCR CDR3. In simple terms, a model built on 13 V-J features told ophthalmopathy apart from stable hyperthyroidism.

This chain links TRBV20-1 with TRBJ2-5, with TRBD2 matching over 9 bases. This TCR was recovered from a man aged 40-50 years with Graves disease. The input for sequencing was peripheral blood mononuclear cells (PBMCs), taken at new diagnosis, from a patient treated with antithyroid drugs. In DNA, the CDR3 is TGCAGTGCTAGAGTGGCGGGGGGGCGTTATGAGCAGTACTTC. It encodes CSARVAGGRYEQYF.